This TCR beta chain was sequenced for a study of blood T cell repertoires in COVID-19. In the study's own analysis: Researchers report that nucleated cell counts were estimated from reference gene primer amplification. Libraries were prepared by immunoSEQ multiplex PCR; TCRdb keeps only in-frame clonotypes and omits some of them. The V and J calls and clone size come from that table; D and trimming were worked out from the DNA. The table lists 100,000 or so clones, roughly 80% of them singletons. The CDR3 sequence is 14 residues long. V was cut by 2 bases and J by 3 bases, with 10 bases left in between. CDR1 and CDR2 (germline): SEHNR, FQNEAQ (reference sequence).

Sequenced sample: peripheral blood. This clonotype was obtained from a human donor in a cohort sampled during active COVID-19. The V and J genes are TRBV7-9 and TRBJ1-1; maybe TRBD1 (6 bases). The DNA of the CDR3 is TGTGCCAGCAGCTTAAGTCCAGGGGACACTGAAGCTTTCTTT. Protein: CASSLSPGDTEAFF.